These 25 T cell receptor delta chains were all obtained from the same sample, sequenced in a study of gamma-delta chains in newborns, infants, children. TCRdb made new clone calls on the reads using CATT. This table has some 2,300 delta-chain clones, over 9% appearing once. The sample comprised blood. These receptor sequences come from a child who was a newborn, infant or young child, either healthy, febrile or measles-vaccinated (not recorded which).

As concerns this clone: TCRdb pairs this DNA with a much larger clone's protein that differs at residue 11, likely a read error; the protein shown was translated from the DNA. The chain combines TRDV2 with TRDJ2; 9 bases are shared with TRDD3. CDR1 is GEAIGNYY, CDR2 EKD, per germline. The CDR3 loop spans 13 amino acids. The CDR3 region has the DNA TGTGCCTGTGACTACTGGGGGACAGCACAACCCTTCTTT. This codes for CACDYWGTAQPFF.

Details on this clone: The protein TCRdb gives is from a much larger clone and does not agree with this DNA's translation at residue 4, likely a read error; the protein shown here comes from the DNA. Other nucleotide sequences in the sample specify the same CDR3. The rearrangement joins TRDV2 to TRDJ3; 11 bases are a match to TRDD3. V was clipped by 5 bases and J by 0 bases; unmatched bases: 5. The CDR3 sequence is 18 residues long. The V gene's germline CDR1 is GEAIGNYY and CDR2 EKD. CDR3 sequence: CACASTGGYSWDTRQMFF. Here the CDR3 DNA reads TGTGCCTGTGCCAGTACTGGGGGATACTCCTGGGACACCCGACAGATGTTTTTC.

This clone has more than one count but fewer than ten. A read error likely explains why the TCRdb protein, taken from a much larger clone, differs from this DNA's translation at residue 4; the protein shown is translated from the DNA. CDR3 protein: CACATWGIMNSWDTRQMFF. The DNA of the CDR3 is TGTGCCTGTGCCACCTGGGGGATAATGAACTCCTGGGACACCCGACAGATGTTTTTC. The chain combines TRDV2 with TRDJ3, with TRDD3 matching 10 bases. Germline V gene data show CDR1 as GEAIGNYY and CDR2 as EKD. There are 19 residues in the CDR3.

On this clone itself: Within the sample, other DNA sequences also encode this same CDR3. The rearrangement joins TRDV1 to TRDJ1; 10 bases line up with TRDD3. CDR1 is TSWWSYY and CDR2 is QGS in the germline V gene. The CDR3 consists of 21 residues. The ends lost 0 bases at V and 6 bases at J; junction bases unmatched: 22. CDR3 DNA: TGTGCTCTTGGGGAACTAGTTGCCGCGGAATTCTGGGGGATAACCGGGAATAAACTCATCTTT. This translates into CALGELVAAEFWGITGNKLIF.

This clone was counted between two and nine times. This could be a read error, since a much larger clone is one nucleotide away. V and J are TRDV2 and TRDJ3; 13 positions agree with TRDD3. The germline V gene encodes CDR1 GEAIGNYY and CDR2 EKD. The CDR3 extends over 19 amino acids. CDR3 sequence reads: CACATVTGGYAWDTRQMFF. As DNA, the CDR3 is TGTGCCTGTGCCACCGTAACTGGGGGATACGCCTGGGACACCCGACAGATGTTTTTC.

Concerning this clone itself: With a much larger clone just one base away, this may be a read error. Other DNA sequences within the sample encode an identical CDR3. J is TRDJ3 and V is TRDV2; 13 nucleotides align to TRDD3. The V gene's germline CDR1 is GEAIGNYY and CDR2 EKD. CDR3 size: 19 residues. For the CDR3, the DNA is TGTGCCTGCGACACCGTAACTGGGGGATACGCCTGGGACACCCGACAGATGTTTTTC. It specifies CACDTVTGGYAWDTRQMFF.

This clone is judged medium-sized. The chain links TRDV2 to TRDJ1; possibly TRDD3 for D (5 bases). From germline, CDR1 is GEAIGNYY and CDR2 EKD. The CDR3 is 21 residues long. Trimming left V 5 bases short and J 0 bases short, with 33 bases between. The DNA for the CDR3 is TGTGCCTGTGTAGGTCCGTTAAGAAGACGGGGGCCCTCCCCTGACACCGATAAACTCATCTTT. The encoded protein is CACVGPLRRRGPSPDTDKLIF.

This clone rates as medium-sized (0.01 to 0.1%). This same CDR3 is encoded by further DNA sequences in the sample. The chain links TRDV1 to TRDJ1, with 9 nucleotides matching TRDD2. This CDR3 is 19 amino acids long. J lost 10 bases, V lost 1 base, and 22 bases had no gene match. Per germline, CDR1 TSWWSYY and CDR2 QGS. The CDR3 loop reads CALGEPRPSYRLGSPTLIF. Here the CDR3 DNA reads TGTGCTCTTGGGGAACCCCGGCCTTCCTACCGACTGGGATCTCCTACACTCATCTTT.

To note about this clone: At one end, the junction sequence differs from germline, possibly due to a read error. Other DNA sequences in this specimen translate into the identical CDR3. CDR3 nucleotides: TGTGCTCTTGGGGAGCTACCCGAATACGTACGGGATTGGTGCGCCGATAAGCTCATCTTT. Translated, it gives CALGELPEYVRDWCADKLIF. V is TRDV1 and J is TRDJ1; TRDD3 might be the D (5 bases). Germline V gives CDR1 TSWWSYY, CDR2 QGS. This CDR3 is built from 20 residues.

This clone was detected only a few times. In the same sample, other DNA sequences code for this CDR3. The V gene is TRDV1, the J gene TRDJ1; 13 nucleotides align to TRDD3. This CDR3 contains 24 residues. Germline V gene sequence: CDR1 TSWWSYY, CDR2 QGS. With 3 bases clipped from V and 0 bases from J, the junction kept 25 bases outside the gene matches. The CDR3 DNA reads TGTGCTCTTGGGGAGCTACCACTTGTTACTGGGGGATACGGGCGAACGTGGTACACCGATAAACTCATCTTT. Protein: CALGELPLVTGGYGRTWYTDKLIF.

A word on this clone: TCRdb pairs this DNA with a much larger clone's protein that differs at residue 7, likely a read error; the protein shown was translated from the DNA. The CDR3 region has the DNA TGTGCCTGTGACACTCTTCTCTCTGGGACCGATAAACTCATCTTT. Translation: CACDTLLSGTDKLIF. This chain connects TRDV2 to TRDJ1, with TRDD3 as a possible D gene (5 bases). The CDR3 consists of 15 residues. The V end lost 1 base, the J end lost 2 bases, and 13 bases lay between the germline ends. The germline gives CDR1 GEAIGNYY, CDR2 EKD.

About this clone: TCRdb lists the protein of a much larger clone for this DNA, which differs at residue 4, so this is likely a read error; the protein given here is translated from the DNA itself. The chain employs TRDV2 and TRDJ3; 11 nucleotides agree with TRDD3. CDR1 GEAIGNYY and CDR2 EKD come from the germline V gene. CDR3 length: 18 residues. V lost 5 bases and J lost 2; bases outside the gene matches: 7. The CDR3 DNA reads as TGTGCCTGTGCCTCCTTACTGGGGGATACCTGGGACACCCGACAGATGTTTTTC. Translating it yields CACASLLGDTWDTRQMFF.

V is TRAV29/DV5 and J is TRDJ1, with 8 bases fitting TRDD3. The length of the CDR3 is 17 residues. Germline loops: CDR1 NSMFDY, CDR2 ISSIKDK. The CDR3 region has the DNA TGTTCCGCCAGCAATCCTACCTGGGGGAGGTACACCGATAAACTCATCTTT. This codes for CSASNPTWGRYTDKLIF.

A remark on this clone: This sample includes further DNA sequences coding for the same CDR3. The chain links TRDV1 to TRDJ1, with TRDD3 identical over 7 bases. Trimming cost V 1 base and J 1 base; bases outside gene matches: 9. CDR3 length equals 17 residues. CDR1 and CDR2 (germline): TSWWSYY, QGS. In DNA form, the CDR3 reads TGTGCTCTTGGGGAACCCCTATCTGGGGGCCCCACCGATAAACTCATCTTT. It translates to CALGEPLSGGPTDKLIF.

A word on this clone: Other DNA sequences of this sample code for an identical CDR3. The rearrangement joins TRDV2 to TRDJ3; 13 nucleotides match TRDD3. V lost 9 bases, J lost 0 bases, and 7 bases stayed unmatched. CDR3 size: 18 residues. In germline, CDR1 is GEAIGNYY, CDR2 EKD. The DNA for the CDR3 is TGTGCCACCCTACTGGGGGATACGCGCTCCTGGGACACCCGACAGATGTTTTTC. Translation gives CATLLGDTRSWDTRQMFF.

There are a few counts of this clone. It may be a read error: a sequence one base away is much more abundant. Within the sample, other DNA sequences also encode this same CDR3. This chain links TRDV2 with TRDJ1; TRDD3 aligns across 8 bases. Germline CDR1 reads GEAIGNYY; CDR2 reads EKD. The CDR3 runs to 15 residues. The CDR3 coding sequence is TGTGCCTGTGACAAGAGGGGATACTACACTGATAAACTCATCTTT. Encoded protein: CACDKRGYYTDKLIF.

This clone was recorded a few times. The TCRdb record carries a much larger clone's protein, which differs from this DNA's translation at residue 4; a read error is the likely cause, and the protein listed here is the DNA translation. The CDR3 spells CACGPLPGGWKLIF. Written as DNA, the CDR3 is TGTGCCTGTGGTCCCTTGCCGGGGGGATGGAAACTCATCTTT. This sequence joins TRDV2 and TRDJ1, with 7 positions matching TRDD3. This CDR3 is built from 14 residues. Germline-derived CDR1 and CDR2 are GEAIGNYY and EKD. Trimming removed 5 bases from V and 8 bases from J; junction bases left unmatched: 13.

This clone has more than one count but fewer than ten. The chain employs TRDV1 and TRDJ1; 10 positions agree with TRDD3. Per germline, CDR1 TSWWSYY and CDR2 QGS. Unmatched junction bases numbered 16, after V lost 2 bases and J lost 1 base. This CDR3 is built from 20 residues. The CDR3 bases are TGTGCTCTTGGGGAAGGGAGTACTGGGGGATTTCCCCCGGCCACCGATAAACTCATCTTT. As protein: CALGEGSTGGFPPATDKLIF.

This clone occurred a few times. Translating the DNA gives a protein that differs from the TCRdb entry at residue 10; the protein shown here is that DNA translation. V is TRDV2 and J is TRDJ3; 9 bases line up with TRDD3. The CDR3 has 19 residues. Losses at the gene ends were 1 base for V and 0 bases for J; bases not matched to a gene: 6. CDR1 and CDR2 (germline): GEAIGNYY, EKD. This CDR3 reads CACDTLGDVNSWDTRQMFF. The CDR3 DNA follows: TGTGCCTGTGACACTCTGGGGGATGTGAACTCCTGGGACACCCGACAGATGTTTTTC.

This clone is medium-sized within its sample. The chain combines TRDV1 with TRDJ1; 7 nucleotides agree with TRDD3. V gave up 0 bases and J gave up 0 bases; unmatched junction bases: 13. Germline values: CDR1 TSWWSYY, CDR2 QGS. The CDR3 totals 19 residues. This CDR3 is CALGELSTGWGVNTDKLIF. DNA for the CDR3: TGTGCTCTTGGGGAACTTTCTACCGGCTGGGGGGTAAACACCGATAAACTCATCTTT.

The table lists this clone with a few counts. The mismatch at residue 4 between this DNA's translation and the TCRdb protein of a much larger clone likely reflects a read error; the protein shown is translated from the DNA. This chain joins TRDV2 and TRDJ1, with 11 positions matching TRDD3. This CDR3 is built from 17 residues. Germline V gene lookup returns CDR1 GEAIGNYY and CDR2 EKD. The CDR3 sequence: CACATAVLGDKTDKLIF. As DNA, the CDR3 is TGTGCCTGTGCCACCGCAGTACTGGGGGATAAGACCGATAAACTCATCTTT.

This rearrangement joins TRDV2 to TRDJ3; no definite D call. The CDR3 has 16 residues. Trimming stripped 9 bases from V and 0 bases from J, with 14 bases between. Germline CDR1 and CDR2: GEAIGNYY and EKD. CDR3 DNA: TGTGCCACAGCCGGGGCGAGCTCCTGGGACACCCGACAGATGTTTTTC. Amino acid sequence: CATAGASSWDTRQMFF.

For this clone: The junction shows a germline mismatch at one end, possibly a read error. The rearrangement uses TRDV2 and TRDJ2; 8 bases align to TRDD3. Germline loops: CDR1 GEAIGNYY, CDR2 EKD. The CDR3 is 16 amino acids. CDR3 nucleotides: TGTGCCTGTGCCATACTGGGGGCTACTTTGACAGCCCAACTCTTCTTT. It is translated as CACAILGATLTAQLFF.

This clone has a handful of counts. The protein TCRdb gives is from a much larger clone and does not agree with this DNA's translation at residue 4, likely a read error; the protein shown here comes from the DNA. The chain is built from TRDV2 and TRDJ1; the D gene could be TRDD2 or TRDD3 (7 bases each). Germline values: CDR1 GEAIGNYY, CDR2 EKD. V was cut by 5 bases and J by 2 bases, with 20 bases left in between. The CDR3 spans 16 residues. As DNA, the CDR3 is TGTGCCTGTGCCATTCCTACGACTGGGGAGACCGATAAACTCATCTTT. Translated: CACAIPTTGETDKLIF.

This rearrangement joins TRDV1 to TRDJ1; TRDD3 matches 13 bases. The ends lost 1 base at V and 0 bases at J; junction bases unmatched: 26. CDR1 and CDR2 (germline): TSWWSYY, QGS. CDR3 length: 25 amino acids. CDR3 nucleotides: TGTGCTCTTGGGGAACAAAAGAGACTCCTCCTACGCCCGCTACTGGGGGATACGTACACCGATAAACTCATCTTT. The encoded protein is CALGEQKRLLLRPLLGDTYTDKLIF.